These 7 T cell receptor beta chains were all obtained from the same sample, sequenced in a study of T cell responses to AZD1222 COVID-19 vaccine. The repertoire was sequenced with immunoSEQ multiplex PCR; TCRdb's copy has only in-frame clones and lacks some. The profile covers some 140,000 clones, with more than 75% appearing a single time and approximately 17% taken by the ten largest. Sequencing was performed on peripheral blood, taken on day 0 of AZD1222 vaccination. The receptor set was obtained from an adult in good health.

The chain recombines TRBV5-1 with TRBJ2-7; D remains ambiguous. In germline, CDR1 is SGHRS, CDR2 YFSETQ. This CDR3 is 13 amino acids long. V lost 4 bases and J 2 bases, leaving 10 bases between the germline ends. The CDR3 nucleotides read TGCGCCAGCAGCATGGCCCCAACCTACGAGCAGTACTTC. It yields the protein CASSMAPTYEQYF.

This chain connects TRBV12-3 or TRBV12-4 to TRBJ2-3; D gene unclear. Trimming stripped 6 bases from V and 8 bases from J, with 12 bases between. The CDR3 consists of 12 residues. CDR3 loop: CASSSTSTTQYF. The CDR3 DNA follows: TGTGCCAGCAGCAGCACTTCTACTACGCAGTATTTT.

V and J are TRBV10-3 and TRBJ1-1; tentative D call: TRBD1 (6 bases). Germline values: CDR1 ENHRY, CDR2 SYGVKD. V was pared by 6 bases and J by 1 base, with 15 bases between. The CDR3 covers 15 residues. The CDR3 protein is CAISRPTGSNTEAFF. CDR3 coding DNA: TGTGCCATCAGCCGACCTACAGGGTCGAACACTGAAGCTTTCTTT.

The chain links TRBV12-3 or TRBV12-4 to TRBJ2-2; D not resolved. The CDR3 consists of 13 residues. V lost 3 bases to trimming and J lost 8 bases, with 10 bases between them. The CDR3: CASSFSNGGELFF. The CDR3 nucleotides are TGTGCCAGCAGTTTTTCGAATGGAGGGGAGCTGTTTTTT.

The genes are TRBV27 and TRBJ2-7; weak D call: TRBD1 (5 bases). V lost 3 bases to trimming and J lost 4 bases, with 16 bases between them. The CDR3 has 15 residues. Germline-derived CDR1 and CDR2 are MNHEY and SMNVEV (reference sequence). In DNA form, the CDR3 reads TGTGCCAGCAGTTTTACAGGACGGGTTTTTTACGAGCAGTACTTC. Protein sequence: CASSFTGRVFYEQYF.

The chain recombines TRBV19 with TRBJ1-2; 7 bases agree with TRBD1. This CDR3 is 17 amino acids long. The J segment lost 0 bases and the V segment lost 7 bases, leaving 14 bases of the junction unmatched. Germline lookup yields CDR1 LNHDA and CDR2 SQIVND (reference sequence). CDR3 residues: CASTALRGQPTNYGYTF. For the CDR3, the DNA is TGTGCCAGTACAGCTCTTAGGGGACAGCCCACTAACTATGGCTACACCTTC.

The genes are TRBV5-1 and TRBJ1-4; 9 bases map to TRBD1. The CDR3 extends over 17 amino acids. Germline V lookup: CDR1 SGHRS, CDR2 YFSETQ. Trimming took 0 bases from V and 4 from J; bases not matched to a gene: 7. CDR3 nucleotides: TGCGCCAGCAGCTTGGCCGTAGGGGACAGGGATAATGAAAAACTGTTTTTT. Translated, it gives CASSLAVGDRDNEKLFF.